This T cell receptor beta chain appears in the sequencing data of a study of blood T cell repertoires in COVID-19 (dated by TCRdb to between 2020 and 2021). The study in broad terms: The collaborator samples originated in the United States, Italy and Spain and spanned the acute and convalescent phases of COVID-19. Samples came from the ongoing ImmuneRACE study (first 160 participants) plus 1,254 subjects from 6 global collaborators. Deeply sampled blood TCRbeta repertoires from subjects exposed to, actively infected with, or recovered from COVID-19 were included in the dataset. Where available, HLA class I and class II types were obtained from metadata supplied by the sample provider rather than from assay-based typing. The prospective study material was composed of cDNA or gDNA derived from T cells, B-cell-depleted T cells, or PBMCs. A freely available public database, intended as a resource for researchers studying the immune response to SARS-CoV-2, is where the repertoires were released. A de-identified subject ID, COVID-19 status, age in years and sex were almost always included in the sample metadata. Broader findings and caveats from the paper: How much clinical and demographic metadata was included differed by source and by participant, and the metadata was provided uncurated.

In the prospective study, participants were about 18 to 89 years old, resided in 24 geographic areas of the United States, and were enrolled through a virtual design. In the prospective study, cohorts were assigned on the basis of participant-reported clinical history obtained from a screening survey and a study questionnaire. For ImmuneRACE Cohort 3, a participant was defined as recovered based on two consecutive negative NP/OP PCR tests, clearance by a healthcare professional, or resolution of symptoms. In the prospective study, whole blood, serum and a nasopharyngeal or oropharyngeal swab were collected from each participant by mobile phlebotomists. Participants in the prospective study had the option to provide additional blood draws and questionnaires over a 2-month period. Blood samples from the prospective study were shipped frozen or at room temperature prior to DNA extraction. Details on this clone: Its antigen is unknown. No base-level quality is on record; no much larger clone is a single base apart.

TCRbeta CDR3 regions were amplified from genomic DNA using the immunoSEQ Assay, a bias-controlled multiplex PCR. The study's processing was this. The number of nucleated cells in each sample was estimated by amplification of reference gene primers within the assay. Sequence reads were collapsed and filtered to measure the absolute abundance of every unique TCRbeta CDR3 rearrangement. For each sample, productive Simpson clonality was calculated as the square root of Simpson's diversity index across productive rearrangements. TCRdb's version of the immuneACCESS table is confined to in-frame rearrangements and falls short of the full clone set. An unresolved V gene accounts for under half of the shortfall where checked; the remainder is of unknown origin. The V and J calls and clone size come from that table; D and trimming were worked out from the DNA. This sample has 400,000 or so clones in its table, and 85% to 90% of those were observed once. The ten largest clonotypes hold roughly 1.1% of the sample.

Sequences SEHNR (CDR1) and FQNEAQ (CDR2) are obtained from the germline V gene (reference sequence). Counted from cysteine to phenylalanine, this CDR3 has 14 amino acids. CDR3 DNA is the only sequence kept; it has 42 bases, read in frame from the first base. At the junction V is shortened by 5 bases and J by 2 bases, with 12 bases in between. Sequencing was performed on PBMCs or T cells enriched from blood (not recorded which). The TCR sequence derives from a man aged 25-40 years who had recovered from COVID-19. The chain is made from TRBV7-9 and TRBJ2-5; D gene: possibly TRBD2, on 6 matching bases. The CDR3 in this case is CASSAGLYQETQYF. The DNA reads as follows: TGTGCCAGCAGCGCAGGACTATATCAAGAGACCCAGTACTTC.